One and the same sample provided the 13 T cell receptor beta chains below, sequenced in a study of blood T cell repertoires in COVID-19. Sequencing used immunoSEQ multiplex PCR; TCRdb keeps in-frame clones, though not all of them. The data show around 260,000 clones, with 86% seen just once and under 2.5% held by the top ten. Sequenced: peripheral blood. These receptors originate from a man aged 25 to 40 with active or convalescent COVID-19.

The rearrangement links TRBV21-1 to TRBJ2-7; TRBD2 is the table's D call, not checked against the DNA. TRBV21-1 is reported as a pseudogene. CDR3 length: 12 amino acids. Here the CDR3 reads CASSKKGGEQYF. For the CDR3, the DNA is TGTGCCAGCAGCAAAAAAGGAGGCGAGCAGTACTTC.

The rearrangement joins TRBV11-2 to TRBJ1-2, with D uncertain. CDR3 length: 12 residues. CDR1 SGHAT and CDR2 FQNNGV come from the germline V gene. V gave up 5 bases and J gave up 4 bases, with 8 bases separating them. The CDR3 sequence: CASSDYSYGYTF. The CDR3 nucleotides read TGTGCCAGCAGCGATTACAGCTATGGCTACACCTTC.

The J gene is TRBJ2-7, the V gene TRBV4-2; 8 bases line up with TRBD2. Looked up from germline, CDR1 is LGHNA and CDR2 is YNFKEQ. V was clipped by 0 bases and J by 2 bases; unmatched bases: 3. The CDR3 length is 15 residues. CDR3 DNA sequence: TGTGCCAGCAGCCAAGATGGTAGCGGGGCCTACGAGCAGTACTTC. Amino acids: CASSQDGSGAYEQYF.

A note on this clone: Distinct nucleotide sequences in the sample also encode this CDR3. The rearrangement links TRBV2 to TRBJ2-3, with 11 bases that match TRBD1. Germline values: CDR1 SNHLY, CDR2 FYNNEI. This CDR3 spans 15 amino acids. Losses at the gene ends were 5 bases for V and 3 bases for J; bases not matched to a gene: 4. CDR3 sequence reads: CASSTDRGLTDTQYF. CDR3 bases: TGTGCCAGCAGTACGGACAGGGGGCTTACAGATACGCAGTATTTT. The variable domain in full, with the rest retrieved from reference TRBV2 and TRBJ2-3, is EPEVTQTPSHQVTQMGQEVILRCVPISNHLYFYWYRQILGQKVEFLVSFYNNEISEKSEIFDDQFSVERPDGSNFTLKIRSTKLEDSAMYFCASSTDRGLTDTQYFGPGTRLTVL.

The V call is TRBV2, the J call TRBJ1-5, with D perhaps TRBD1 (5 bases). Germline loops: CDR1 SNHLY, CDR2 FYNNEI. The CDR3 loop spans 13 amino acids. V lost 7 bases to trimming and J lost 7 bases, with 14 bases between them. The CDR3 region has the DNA TGTGCCAGCAACCCAGGGCGGCAGCAGCCCCAGCATTTT. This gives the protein CASNPGRQQPQHF.

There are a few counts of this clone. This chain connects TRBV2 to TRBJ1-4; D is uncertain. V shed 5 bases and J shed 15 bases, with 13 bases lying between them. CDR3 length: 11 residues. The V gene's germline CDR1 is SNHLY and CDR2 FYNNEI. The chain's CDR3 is CASSSDLVLFF. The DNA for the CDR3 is TGTGCCAGCAGTAGCGACCTTGTTTTGTTTTTT.

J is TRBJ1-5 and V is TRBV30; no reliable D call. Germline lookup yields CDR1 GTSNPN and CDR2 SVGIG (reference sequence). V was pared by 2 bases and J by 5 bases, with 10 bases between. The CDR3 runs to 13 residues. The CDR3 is CAWSRRSDQPQHF. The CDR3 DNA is TGTGCCTGGAGTCGGCGCAGCGATCAGCCCCAGCATTTT. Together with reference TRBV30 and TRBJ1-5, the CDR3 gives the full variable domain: SQTIHQWPATLVQPVGSPLSLECTVEGTSNPNLYWYRQAAGRGLQLLFYSVGIGQISSEVPQNLSASRPQDRQFILSSKKLLLSDSGFYLCAWSRRSDQPQHFGDGTRLSIL.

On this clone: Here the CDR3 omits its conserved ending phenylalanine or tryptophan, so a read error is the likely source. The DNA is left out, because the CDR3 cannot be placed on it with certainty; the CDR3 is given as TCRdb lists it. The CDR3 loop reads CASRTAGFYDSQL. J is TRBJ1-2 and V is TRBV12-3 or TRBV12-4; the table assigns TRBD1, which was not confirmed against the DNA. 13 amino acids form the CDR3, both terminal residues included.

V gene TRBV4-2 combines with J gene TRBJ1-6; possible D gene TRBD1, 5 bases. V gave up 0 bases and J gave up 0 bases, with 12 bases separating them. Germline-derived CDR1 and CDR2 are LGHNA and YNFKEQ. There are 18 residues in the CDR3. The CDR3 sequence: CASSQDYRQSSYNSPLHF. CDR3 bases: TGTGCCAGCAGCCAAGACTACAGGCAGAGCTCCTATAATTCACCCCTCCACTTT.

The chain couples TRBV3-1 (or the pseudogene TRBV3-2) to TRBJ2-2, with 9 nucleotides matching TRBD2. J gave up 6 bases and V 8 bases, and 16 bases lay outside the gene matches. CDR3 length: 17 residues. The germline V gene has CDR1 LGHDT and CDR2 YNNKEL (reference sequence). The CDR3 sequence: CASGSGVRGGPPGELFF. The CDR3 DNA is TGTGCCAGCGGGAGCGGCGTGCGGGGGGGCCCACCCGGGGAGCTGTTTTTT.

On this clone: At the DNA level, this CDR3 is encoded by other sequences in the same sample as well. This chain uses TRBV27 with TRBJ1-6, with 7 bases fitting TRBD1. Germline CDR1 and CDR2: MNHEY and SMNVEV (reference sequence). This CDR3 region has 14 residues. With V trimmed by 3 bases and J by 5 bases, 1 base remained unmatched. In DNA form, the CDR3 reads TGTGCCAGCAGTTTCAGGGGGAATAATTCACCCCTCCACTTT. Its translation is CASSFRGNNSPLHF.

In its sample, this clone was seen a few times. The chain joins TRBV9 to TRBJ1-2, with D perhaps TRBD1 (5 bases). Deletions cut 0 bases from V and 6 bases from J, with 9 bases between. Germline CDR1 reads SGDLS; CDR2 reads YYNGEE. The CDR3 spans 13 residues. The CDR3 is CASSVEGRHGYTF. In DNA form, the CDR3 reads TGTGCCAGCAGCGTAGAGGGGCGTCATGGCTACACCTTC.

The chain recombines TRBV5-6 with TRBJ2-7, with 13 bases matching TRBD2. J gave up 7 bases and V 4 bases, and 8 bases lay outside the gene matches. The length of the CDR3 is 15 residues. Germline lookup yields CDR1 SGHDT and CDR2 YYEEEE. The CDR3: CASSTGLAGRGEQYF. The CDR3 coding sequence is TGTGCCAGCAGCACGGGACTAGCGGGGAGGGGAGAGCAGTACTTC. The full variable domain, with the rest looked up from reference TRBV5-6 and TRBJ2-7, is DAGVTQSPTHLIKTRGQQVTLRCSPKSGHDTVSWYQQALGQGPQFIFQYYEEEERQRGNFPDRFSGHQFPNYSSELNVNALLLGDSALYLCASSTGLAGRGEQYFGPGTRLTVT.